The entry below gives a single T cell receptor (beta chain) sequence along with its context. This sample was taken from a study of blood T cell repertoires in COVID-19. In the original analysis: How many nucleated cells were present was estimated from reference gene primer amplification. Sequenced by immunoSEQ multiplex PCR; TCRdb stores in-frame clones only, minus some. Clone size and V and J calls were adopted from that table, with D and trimming inferred from the DNA. The repertoire holds 20,000 to 25,000 clones, with around 85% as singletons. Deletions cut 4 bases from V and 2 bases from J, with 15 bases between. Per the germline V gene, CDR1 is LGHNA and CDR2 is YNFKEQ. The CDR3 has 15 amino acids.

The TCR sequence derives from a woman over 75 with acute or convalescent COVID-19. The chain joins TRBV4-2 to TRBJ2-7; D perhaps matches TRBD1 (5 bases). The sequenced sample was peripheral blood. CDR3 in amino acids: CASSRTTLGAYEQYF. CDR3 in DNA: TGTGCCAGCAGCCGAACCACCCTAGGGGCCTACGAGCAGTACTTC.